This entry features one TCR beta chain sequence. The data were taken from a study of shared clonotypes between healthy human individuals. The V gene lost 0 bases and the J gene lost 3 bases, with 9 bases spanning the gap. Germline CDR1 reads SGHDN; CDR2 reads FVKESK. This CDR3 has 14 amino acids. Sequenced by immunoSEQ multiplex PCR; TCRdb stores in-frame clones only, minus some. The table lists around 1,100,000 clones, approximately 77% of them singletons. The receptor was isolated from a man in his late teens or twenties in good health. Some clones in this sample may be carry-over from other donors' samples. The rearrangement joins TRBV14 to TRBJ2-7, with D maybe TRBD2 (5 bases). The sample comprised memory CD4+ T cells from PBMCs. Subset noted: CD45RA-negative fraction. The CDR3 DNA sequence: TGTGCCAGCAGCCAAGATTGGGCGGGCTACGAGCAGTACTTC. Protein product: CASSQDWAGYEQYF.